The 14 T cell receptor beta chains given below trace back to one sample, sequenced in a study of CD8 T cells in ankylosing spondylitis. TCRdb processed the 5' RACE reads anew with MiXCR; each CDR3 protein has one entry. Of 45,000 or so distinct CDR3 sequences listed, roughly 11% are singletons. Source material: blood, either unsorted or a sorted T cell fraction (not recorded which). These receptors were taken from a male donor with ankylosing spondylitis or in good health (not recorded which).

This clonotype occurred many times. V is TRBV3-1 and J is TRBJ2-1; 12 nucleotides match TRBD2. This CDR3 has 15 residues. Germline V gives CDR1 LGHDT, CDR2 YNNKEL (reference sequence). V dropped 4 bases and J dropped 6; count of bases not matched to a gene: 4. CDR3 DNA: TGTGCCAGCAGCCCGAAACTAGCGGGGGGCAATGAGCAGTTCTTC. It codes for CASSPKLAGGNEQFF.

The table lists this clonotype with a few counts. The chain couples TRBV15 to TRBJ1-3; 7 nucleotides align to TRBD1. The CDR3 consists of 16 residues. The germline gives CDR1 LNHNV, CDR2 YYDKDF (reference sequence). The junction had 7 bases not matched to a gene; V was cut back by 1 base and J by 4 bases. The CDR3 reads CATSRAPTGQGNTIYF. The CDR3, as DNA: TGTGCCACCAGCAGAGCGCCGACAGGGCAAGGAAACACCATATATTTT.

This clonotype was observed a few times. Compared with germline, one end of the junction differs, possibly owing to a read error. This chain connects TRBV5-1 to TRBJ2-5, with D maybe TRBD2 (6 bases). The CDR3 contains 12 residues. Per germline, CDR1 SGHRS and CDR2 YFSETQ. The CDR3 DNA sequence: TGCGCCAGCAGCAAGGAGGGCGAGAACCAGTACTTC. Translation gives CASSKEGENQYF.

This clonotype was seen at least ten times. This sequence joins TRBV12-3 or TRBV12-4 and TRBJ1-6; D is uncertain. The CDR3 runs to 14 residues. The V gene lost 5 bases and the J gene lost 0 bases, with 5 bases spanning the gap. The CDR3 here is CASSSSSYNSPLHF. The CDR3 DNA reads TGTGCCAGCAGTAGTAGCTCCTATAATTCACCCCTCCACTTT.

This clonotype was detected many times. The CDR3 sequence: CASSPDRGSNQPQHF. For the CDR3, the DNA is TGTGCCAGCAGCCCAGACAGGGGCAGCAATCAGCCCCAGCATTTT. V usage is TRBV12-3 or TRBV12-4 and J usage is TRBJ1-5; TRBD1 matches at 8 bases. V lost 6 bases to trimming and J lost 1 base; unmatched junction nucleotides: 5. The CDR3 is 15 amino acids.

In this sample, this clonotype turned up many times. The chain links TRBV12-3 or TRBV12-4 to TRBJ2-1, with D unresolved. This CDR3 region has 14 residues. The V end lost 6 bases, the J end lost 6 bases, and 15 bases lay between the germline ends. The CDR3 bases are TGTGCCAGCAGAACCCGAATTTCGGTCAATGAGCAGTTCTTC. Translated, it gives CASRTRISVNEQFF.

This clonotype is termed medium-sized. The chain uses TRBV27 and TRBJ1-1; 8 bases are shared with TRBD1. V dropped 4 bases and J dropped 8; count of bases not matched to a gene: 3. Germline lookup yields CDR1 MNHEY and CDR2 SMNVEV (reference sequence). The CDR3 is made up of 12 amino acids. The chain's CDR3 is CASSSRDREAFF. CDR3 coding DNA: TGTGCCAGCAGTTCACGGGACAGGGAAGCTTTCTTT.

This clonotype was seen ten or more times. The V gene is TRBV12-3 or TRBV12-4, the J gene TRBJ2-7; D is perhaps TRBD1 or TRBD2 (5 bases each). With 7 bases removed from V and 3 bases from J, the gap between germline ends came to 19 bases. The CDR3 loop spans 15 amino acids. The CDR3 spells CASIAGSHGNYEQYF. The CDR3 DNA follows: TGTGCCAGCATCGCAGGGAGTCACGGTAACTACGAGCAGTACTTC.

The V and J genes are TRBV29-1 and TRBJ1-2; D uncertain. Germline V CDR1 and CDR2: SQVTM, ANQGSEA. The CDR3 is made up of 13 amino acids. Between the trimmed V and J ends, which lost 4 bases and 1 base, there was a span of 10 bases. CDR3 protein: CSVVDGFNYGYTF. In DNA, the CDR3 is TGCAGCGTTGTAGATGGGTTTAACTATGGCTACACCTTC. Complete variable domain (other parts from reference TRBV29-1 and TRBJ1-2): SAVISQKPSRDICQRGTSLTIQCQVDSQVTMMFWYRQQPGQSLTLIATANQGSEATYESGFVIDKFPISRPNLTFSTLTVSNMSPEDSSIYLCSVVDGFNYGYTFGSGTRLTVV.

This clonotype has a count of ten or more. The chain combines TRBV12-3 or TRBV12-4 with TRBJ1-1; maybe TRBD1 (5 bases). The CDR3 covers 14 residues. The V and J ends lost 2 bases and 1 base respectively, with 8 bases between them. The CDR3 bases are TGTGCCAGCAGTTTATTTAGGGGGAACACTGAAGCTTTCTTT. As protein: CASSLFRGNTEAFF.

In its sample, this clonotype was seen many times. V is TRBV5-1 and J is TRBJ2-5, with a tentative D call TRBD1 (7 bases). Trimming took 3 bases from V and 7 from J, leaving 28 bases between them. This CDR3 spans 18 amino acids. The germline V gene encodes CDR1 SGHRS and CDR2 YFSETQ. The CDR3 spells CASSSPLTTGTRHLTQYF. The DNA of the CDR3 is TGCGCCAGCAGCTCCCCACTAACGACAGGGACTCGTCATCTGACCCAGTACTTC.

DNA of the CDR3: TGTGCCACCACCCGTCGACAGGGTGCGGCGGACCAAGAGACCCAGTACTTC. Translated: CATTRRQGAADQETQYF. The chain recombines TRBV12-3 or TRBV12-4 with TRBJ2-5; 7 positions agree with TRBD1. The CDR3 spans 17 residues. Germline trimming cut 10 bases from V and 0 bases from J; bases unmatched to any gene: 17.

This clonotype was counted at least ten times. V usage is TRBV5-1 and J usage is TRBJ1-6; D call uncertain. V was shortened by 2 bases and J by 14 bases, with 14 bases between the two germline ends. Germline V gene data show CDR1 as SGHRS and CDR2 as YFSETQ. This CDR3 has 13 residues. The chain's CDR3 is CASSFEHGLSLHF. In DNA form, the CDR3 reads TGCGCCAGCAGCTTTGAGCACGGTCTATCCCTCCACTTT. Based on the CDR3 plus reference TRBV5-1 and TRBJ1-6, the full variable domain is KAGVTQTPRYLIKTRGQQVTLSCSPISGHRSVSWYQQTPGQGLQFLFEYFSETQRNKGNFPGRFSGRQFSNSRSEMNVSTLELGDSALYLCASSFEHGLSLHFGNGTRLTVT.

In its sample, this clonotype was seen many times. The chain uses TRBV10-3 and TRBJ1-5; D is ambiguous. CDR1 is ENHRY, CDR2 SYGVKD, per germline. The CDR3 has 13 amino acids. Trimming removed 2 bases from V and 0 bases from J, with 2 bases in between. DNA for the CDR3: TGTGCCATCAGTGAGGGTAGCAATCAGCCCCAGCATTTT. Protein: CAISEGSNQPQHF.